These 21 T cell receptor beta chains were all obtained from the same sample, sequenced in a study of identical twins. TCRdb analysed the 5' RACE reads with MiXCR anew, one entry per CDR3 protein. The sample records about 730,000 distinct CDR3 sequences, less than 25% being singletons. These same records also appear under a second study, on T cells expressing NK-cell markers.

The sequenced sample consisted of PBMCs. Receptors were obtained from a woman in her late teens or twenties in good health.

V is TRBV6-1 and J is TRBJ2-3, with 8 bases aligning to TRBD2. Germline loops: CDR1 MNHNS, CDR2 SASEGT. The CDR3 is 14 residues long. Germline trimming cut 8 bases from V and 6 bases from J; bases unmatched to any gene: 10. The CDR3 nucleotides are TGTGCCAGCTATAGAGCGGGAGCACGGGATACGCAGTATTTT. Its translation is CASYRAGARDTQYF.

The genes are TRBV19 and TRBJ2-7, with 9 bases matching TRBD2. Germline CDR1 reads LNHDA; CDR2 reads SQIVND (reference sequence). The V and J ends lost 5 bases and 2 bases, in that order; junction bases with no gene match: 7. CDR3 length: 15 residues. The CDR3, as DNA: TGTGCCAGTAGTCTCATAGCGGGGGCTACCTACGAGCAGTACTTC. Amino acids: CASSLIAGATYEQYF.

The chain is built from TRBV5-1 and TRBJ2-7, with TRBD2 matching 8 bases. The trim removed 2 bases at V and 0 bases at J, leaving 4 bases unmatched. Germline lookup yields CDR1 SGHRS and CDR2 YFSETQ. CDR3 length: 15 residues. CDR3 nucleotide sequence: TGCGCCAGCAGCTTTAGTAGCGGGGTCTCCTACGAGCAGTACTTC. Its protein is CASSFSSGVSYEQYF.

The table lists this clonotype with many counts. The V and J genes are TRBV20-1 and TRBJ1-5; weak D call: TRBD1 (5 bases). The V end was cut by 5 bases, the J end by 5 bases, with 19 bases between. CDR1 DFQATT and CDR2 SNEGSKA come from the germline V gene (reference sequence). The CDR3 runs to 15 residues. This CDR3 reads CSAPPGAAGDQPQHF. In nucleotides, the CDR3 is TGCAGTGCTCCTCCAGGAGCGGCGGGGGATCAGCCCCAGCATTTT.

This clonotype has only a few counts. In DNA, the CDR3 is TGCAGTGCCAATTCGGTGGTGCTCGGAAACATTCAGTACTTC. Translation gives CSANSVVLGNIQYF. V and J are TRBV20-1 and TRBJ2-4; D call uncertain. Germline V gene sequence: CDR1 DFQATT, CDR2 SNEGSKA (reference sequence). The CDR3 has 14 amino acids. Trimming cost V 6 bases and J 6 bases, with 18 bases left between them.

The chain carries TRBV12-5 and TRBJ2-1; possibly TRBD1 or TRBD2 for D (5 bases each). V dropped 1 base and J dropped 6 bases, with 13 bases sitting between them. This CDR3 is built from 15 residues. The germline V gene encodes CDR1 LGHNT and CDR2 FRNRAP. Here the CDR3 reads CASGLERVGVNEQFF. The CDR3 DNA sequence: TGTGCTAGTGGTTTGGAAAGGGTGGGGGTCAATGAGCAGTTCTTC.

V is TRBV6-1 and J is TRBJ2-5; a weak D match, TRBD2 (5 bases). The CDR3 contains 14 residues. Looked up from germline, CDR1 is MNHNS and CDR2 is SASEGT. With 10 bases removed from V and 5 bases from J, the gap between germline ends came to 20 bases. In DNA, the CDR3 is TGTGCCACCGTCGAGGACTCCTCCCGTGAGACCCAGTACTTC. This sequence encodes CATVEDSSRETQYF.

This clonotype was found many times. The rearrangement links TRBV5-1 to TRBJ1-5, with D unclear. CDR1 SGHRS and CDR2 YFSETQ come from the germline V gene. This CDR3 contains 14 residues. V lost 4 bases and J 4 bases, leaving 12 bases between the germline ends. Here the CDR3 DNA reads TGCGCCAGCAGCCCCGGGTCCGATAATCAGCCCCAGCATTTT. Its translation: CASSPGSDNQPQHF.

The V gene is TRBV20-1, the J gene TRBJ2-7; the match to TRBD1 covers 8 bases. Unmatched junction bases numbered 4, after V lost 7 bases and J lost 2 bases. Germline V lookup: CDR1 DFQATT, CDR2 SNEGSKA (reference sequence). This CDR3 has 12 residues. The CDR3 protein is CSVPGQAYEQYF. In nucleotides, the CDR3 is TGCAGTGTCCCGGGACAGGCCTACGAGCAGTACTTC.

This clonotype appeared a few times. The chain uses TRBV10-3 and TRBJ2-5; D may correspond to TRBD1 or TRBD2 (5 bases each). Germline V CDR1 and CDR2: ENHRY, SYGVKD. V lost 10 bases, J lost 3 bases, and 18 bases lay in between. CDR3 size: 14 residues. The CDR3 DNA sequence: TGTGCCACCGGCGTTGGGACCATCGAAGAGACCCAGTACTTC. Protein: CATGVGTIEETQYF.

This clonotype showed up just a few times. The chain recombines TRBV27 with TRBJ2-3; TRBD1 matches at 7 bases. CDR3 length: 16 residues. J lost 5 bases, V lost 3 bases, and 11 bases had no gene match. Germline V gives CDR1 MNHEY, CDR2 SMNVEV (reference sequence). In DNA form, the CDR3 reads TGTGCCAGCAGTTTGTCGGGACAGTCGTTCGTAGATACGCAGTATTTT. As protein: CASSLSGQSFVDTQYF.

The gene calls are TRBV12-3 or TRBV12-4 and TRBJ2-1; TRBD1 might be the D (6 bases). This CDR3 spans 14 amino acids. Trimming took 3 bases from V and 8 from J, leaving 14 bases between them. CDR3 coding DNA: TGTGCCAGCAGTTTGGGCAGGGGTCCTCATGAGCAGTTCTTC. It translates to CASSLGRGPHEQFF.

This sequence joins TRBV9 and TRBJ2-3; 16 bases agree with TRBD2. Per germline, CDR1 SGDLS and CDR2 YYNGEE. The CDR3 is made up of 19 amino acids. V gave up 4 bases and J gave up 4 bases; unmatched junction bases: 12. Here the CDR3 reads CASSIPGTSGRDAADTQYF. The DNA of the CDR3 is TGTGCCAGCAGCATCCCCGGGACTAGCGGGAGGGACGCCGCAGATACGCAGTATTTT. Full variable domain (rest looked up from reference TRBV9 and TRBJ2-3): DSGVTQTPKHLITATGQRVTLRCSPRSGDLSVYWYQQSLDQGLQFLIQYYNGEERAKGNILERFSAQQFPDLHSELNLSSLELGDSALYFCASSIPGTSGRDAADTQYFGPGTRLTVL.

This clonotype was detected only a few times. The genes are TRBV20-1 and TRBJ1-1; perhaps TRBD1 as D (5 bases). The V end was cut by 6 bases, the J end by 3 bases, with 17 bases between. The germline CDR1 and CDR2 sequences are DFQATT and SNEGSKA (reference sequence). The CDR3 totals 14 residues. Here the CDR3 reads CSAITGPGYTEAFF. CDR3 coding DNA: TGCAGTGCCATCACAGGCCCCGGCTACACTGAAGCTTTCTTT.

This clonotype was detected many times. CDR3 sequence (DNA): TGTGCCAGCAGTGGCGGACAGAAGAATTCACCCCTCCACTTT. Residues: CASSGGQKNSPLHF. The chain joins TRBV12-3 or TRBV12-4 to TRBJ1-6; TRBD1 might be the D (6 bases). V was cut by 5 bases and J by 7 bases, with 12 bases left in between. CDR3 length equals 14 residues.

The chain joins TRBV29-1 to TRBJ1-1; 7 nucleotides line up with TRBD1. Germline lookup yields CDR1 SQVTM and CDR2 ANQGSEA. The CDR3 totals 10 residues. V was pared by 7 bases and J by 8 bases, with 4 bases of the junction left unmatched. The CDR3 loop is CSGTGQEAFF. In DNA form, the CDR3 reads TGCAGCGGCACGGGACAGGAAGCTTTCTTT.

The CDR3 protein is CASSLKMGGRAFF. CDR3 DNA: TGTGCCAGCAGTTTAAAAATGGGGGGGAGAGCTTTCTTT. The chain has TRBV12-3 or TRBV12-4 and TRBJ1-1; TRBD1 is a possible D gene (5 bases). The CDR3 extends over 13 amino acids. V shed 2 bases and J shed 10 bases, with 14 bases lying between them.

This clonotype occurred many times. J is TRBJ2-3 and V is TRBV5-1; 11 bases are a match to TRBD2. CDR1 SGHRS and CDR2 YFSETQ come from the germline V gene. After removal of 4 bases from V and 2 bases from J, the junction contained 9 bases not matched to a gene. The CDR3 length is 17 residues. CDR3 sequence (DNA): TGCGCCAGCAGCCCCAGGACTAGCGGGTCCTCCACAGATACGCAGTATTTT. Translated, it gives CASSPRTSGSSTDTQYF.

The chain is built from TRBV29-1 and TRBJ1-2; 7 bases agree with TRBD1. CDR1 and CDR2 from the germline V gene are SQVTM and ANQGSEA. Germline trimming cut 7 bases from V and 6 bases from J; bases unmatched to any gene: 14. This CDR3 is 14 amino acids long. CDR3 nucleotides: TGCAGCGATCGTACTCGACAGGGATCGAATGGCTACACCTTC. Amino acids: CSDRTRQGSNGYTF.

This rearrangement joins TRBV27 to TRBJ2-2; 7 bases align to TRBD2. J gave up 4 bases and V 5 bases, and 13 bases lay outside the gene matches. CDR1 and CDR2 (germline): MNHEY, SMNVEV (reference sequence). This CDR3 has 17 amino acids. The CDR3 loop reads CASSPPVRGMSTGELFF. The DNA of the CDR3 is TGTGCCAGCAGTCCCCCCGTGCGGGGGATGAGCACCGGGGAGCTGTTTTTT.

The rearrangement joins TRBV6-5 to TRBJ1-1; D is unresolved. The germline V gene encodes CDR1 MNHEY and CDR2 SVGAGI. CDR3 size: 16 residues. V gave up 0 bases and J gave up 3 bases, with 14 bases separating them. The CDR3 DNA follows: TGTGCCAGCAGTTACTCGAGCCTCCGTCCCGACACTGAAGCTTTCTTT. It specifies CASSYSSLRPDTEAFF.